This T cell receptor (beta chain) was observed in a study of OX40 agonist ivuxolimab in advanced cancers. In the study overall: Averaging roughly 60 years in age, with a range of about 23 to 90, the cohort was more than 75% male.

Trimming took 4 bases from V and 5 from J; bases not matched to a gene: 10. The V gene's germline CDR1 is SEHNR and CDR2 FQNEAQ (reference sequence). This CDR3 is built from 16 residues. A word on this clone: The antigen remains undetermined.

Here immunoSEQ multiplex PCR was the method, and the copy in TCRdb shows in-frame clones only, minus some. Here the sample spans under 20,000 clones, about 90% being singletons. Study results and caveats: Low normalized T-cell clonal expansion was additionally recorded for some nonresponders. Antigen targets of the expanded peripheral T cells went undetermined.

The rearrangement joins TRBV7-9 to TRBJ2-5; 10 bases are shared with TRBD2. The material sequenced was CD4+ or CD8+ T cells sorted from blood, taken in a trial of the OX40 agonist ivuxolimab. This TCR was sampled from an adult with an advanced solid tumor such as melanoma, head and neck, liver or kidney cancer. CDR3 loop: CASSSGRTSGWETQYF. DNA of the CDR3: TGTGCCAGCAGCTCAGGCAGGACTAGCGGATGGGAGACCCAGTACTTC.